This TCR beta chain emerged from a study of T cell responses to AZD1222 COVID-19 vaccine. There are a few counts of this clone. Its antigen is undetermined. In germline, CDR1 is SGHKS, CDR2 YYEKEE (reference sequence). This CDR3 is built from 15 residues. The V end was cut by 3 bases, the J end by 3 bases, with 12 bases between. Sequencing used immunoSEQ multiplex PCR; TCRdb keeps in-frame clones, though not all of them. Among approximately 67,000 clones, approximately 80% were seen once, and the ten largest hold around 21%. Study conclusions and caveats: Across the whole spike, CD4 TCRs peaked at regions 160-218 and 743-854. Females made up more of the donors, who were largely white British, and clonal diversity may have come out too low. Repertoires in all cases were sampled only once the peak T cell response had passed.

This chain uses TRBV5-5 with TRBJ1-4; D perhaps matches TRBD1 (5 bases). This TCR derives from an adult in good health. The sequenced sample was peripheral blood, obtained on day 0 of AZD1222 vaccination. The CDR3 here is CASSSPGGSNEKLFF. DNA for the CDR3: TGTGCCAGCAGCTCCCCGGGGGGTTCTAATGAAAAACTGTTTTTT. Using reference TRBV5-5 and TRBJ1-4 for the parts outside the CDR3, the full variable domain is DAGVTQSPTHLIKTRGQQVTLRCSPISGHKSVSWYQQVLGQGPQFIFQYYEKEERGRGNFPDRFSARQFPNYSSELNVNALLLGDSALYLCASSSPGGSNEKLFFGSGTQLSVL.